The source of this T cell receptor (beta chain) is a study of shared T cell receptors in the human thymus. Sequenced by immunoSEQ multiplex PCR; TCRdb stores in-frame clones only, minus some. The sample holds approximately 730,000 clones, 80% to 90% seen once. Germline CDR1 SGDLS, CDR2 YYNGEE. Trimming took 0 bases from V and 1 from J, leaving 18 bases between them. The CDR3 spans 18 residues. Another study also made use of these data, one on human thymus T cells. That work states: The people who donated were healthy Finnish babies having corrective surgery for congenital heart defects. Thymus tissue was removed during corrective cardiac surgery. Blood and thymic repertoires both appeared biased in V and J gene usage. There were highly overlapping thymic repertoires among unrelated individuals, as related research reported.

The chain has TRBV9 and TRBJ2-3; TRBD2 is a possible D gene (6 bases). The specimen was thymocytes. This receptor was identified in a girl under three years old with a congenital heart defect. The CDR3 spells CASSVEVGGPGGTDTQYF. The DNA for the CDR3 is TGTGCCAGCAGCGTAGAGGTGGGAGGTCCGGGAGGCACAGATACGCAGTATTTT.